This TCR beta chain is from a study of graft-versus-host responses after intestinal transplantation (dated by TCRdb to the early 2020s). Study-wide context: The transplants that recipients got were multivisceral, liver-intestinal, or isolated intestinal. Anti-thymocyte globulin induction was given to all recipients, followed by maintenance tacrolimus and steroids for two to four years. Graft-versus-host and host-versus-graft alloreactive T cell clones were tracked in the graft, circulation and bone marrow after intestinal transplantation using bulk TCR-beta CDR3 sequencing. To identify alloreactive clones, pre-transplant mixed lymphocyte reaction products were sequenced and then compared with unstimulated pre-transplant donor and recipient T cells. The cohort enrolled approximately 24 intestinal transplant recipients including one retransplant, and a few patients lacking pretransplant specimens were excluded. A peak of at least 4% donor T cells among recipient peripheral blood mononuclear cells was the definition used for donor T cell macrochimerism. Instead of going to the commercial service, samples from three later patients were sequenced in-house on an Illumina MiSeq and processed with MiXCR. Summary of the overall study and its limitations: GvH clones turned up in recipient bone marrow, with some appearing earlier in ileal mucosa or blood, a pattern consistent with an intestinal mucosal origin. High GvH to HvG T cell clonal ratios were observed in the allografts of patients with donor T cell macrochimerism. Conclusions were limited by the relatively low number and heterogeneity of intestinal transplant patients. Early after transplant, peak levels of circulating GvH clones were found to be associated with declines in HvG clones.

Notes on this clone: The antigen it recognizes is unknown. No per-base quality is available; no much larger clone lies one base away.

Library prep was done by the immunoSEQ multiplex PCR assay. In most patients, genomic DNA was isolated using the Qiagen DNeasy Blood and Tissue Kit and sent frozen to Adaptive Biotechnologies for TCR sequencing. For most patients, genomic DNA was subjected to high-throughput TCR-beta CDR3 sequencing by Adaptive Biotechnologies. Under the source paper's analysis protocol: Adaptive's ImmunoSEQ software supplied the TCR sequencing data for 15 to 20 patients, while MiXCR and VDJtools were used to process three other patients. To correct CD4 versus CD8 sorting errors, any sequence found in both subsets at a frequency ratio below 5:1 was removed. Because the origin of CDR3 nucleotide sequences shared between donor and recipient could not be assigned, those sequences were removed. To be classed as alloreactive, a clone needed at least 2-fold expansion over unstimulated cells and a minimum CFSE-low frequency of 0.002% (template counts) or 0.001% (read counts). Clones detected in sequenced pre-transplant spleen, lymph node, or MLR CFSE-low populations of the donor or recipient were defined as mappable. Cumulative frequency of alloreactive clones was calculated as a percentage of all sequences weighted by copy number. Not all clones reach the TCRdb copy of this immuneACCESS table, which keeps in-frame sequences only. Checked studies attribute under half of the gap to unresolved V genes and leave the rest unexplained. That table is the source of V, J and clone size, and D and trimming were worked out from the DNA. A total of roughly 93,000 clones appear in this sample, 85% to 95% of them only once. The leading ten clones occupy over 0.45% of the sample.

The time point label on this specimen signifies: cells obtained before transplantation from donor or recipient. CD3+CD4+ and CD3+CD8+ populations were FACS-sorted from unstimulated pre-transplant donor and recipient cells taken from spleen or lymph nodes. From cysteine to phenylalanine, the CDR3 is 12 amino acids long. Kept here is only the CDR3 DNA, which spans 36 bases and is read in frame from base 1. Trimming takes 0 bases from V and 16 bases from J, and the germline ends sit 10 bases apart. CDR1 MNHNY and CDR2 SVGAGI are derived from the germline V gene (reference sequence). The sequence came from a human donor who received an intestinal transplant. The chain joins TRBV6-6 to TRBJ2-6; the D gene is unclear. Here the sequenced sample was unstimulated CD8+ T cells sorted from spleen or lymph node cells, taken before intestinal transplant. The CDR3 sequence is CASSYSDNRLTF. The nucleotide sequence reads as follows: TGTGCCAGCAGTTACTCAGACAATCGGCTGACTTTC.